This TCR beta chain was profiled in a study of cytomegalovirus exposure and HLA in healthy donors. CDR1 is SGHDN, CDR2 FVKESK, per germline. This CDR3 is 14 amino acids long. V lost 5 bases and J lost 7, with 18 bases in between. Study observations and caveats: TCR beta chains associated with HLA were, in a later analysis, more clonally expanded than equally common others.

This clone was detected only a few times. Its antigen is not known. PCR primers comprised 60 Vbeta and 13 Jbeta primers. The assay was immunoSEQ multiplex PCR, and TCRdb's table has in-frame clones only and misses some. This sample yields 100,000 to 150,000 clones, of which approximately 79% are seen a single time; less than 4.5% belongs to the top ten. The source of this sequence is a man aged 45-65 years in good health and CMV-seropositive. The chain uses TRBV14 and TRBJ2-7; a weak D match, TRBD2 (6 bases). Material for sequencing was PBMCs. The CDR3: CASSSRGRSGEQYF. The CDR3 DNA reads as TGTGCCAGCAGCTCCCGGGGGAGATCCGGGGAGCAGTACTTC.